This is a list of T cell receptor beta chains from one sample in a study of T cell changes during pregnancy in multiple sclerosis. Using immunoSEQ multiplex PCR, the repertoire was profiled, and TCRdb retains in-frame clones only, with some absent. The table lists over 15,000 clones, 80% to 90% of them singletons. The sample was CD8+ T cells from peripheral blood mononuclear cells, taken after pregnancy. These receptors came from a female donor in good health, enrolled as a control in a pregnancy study. CDR3s include the opening cysteine and the closing phenylalanine or tryptophan. Each record gives: CDR3 protein, CDR3 DNA, J gene, clone size, D gene, V gene. The D gene is left open where the match is weak. Only part of the rows carry a size: once, few, many, or a class if the clone is expanded.

CDR3aa: CAWSVRREEAGEGEQFF; CDR3nt: TGTGCCTGGAGTGTACGAAGGGAGGAAGCGGGTGAAGGTGAGCAGTTCTTC; j_gene: TRBJ2-1; abundance: .; d_gene: .; v_gene: TRBV30
CDR3aa: CASSFITQGADTQYF; CDR3nt: TGTGCCAGCAGCTTTATTACTCAGGGGGCAGATACGCAGTATTTT; j_gene: TRBJ2-3; abundance: .; d_gene: TRBD1; v_gene: TRBV11-2
CDR3aa: CASSPGGQPQHF; CDR3nt: TGTGCCAGCAGTCCAGGGGGTCAGCCCCAGCATTTT; j_gene: TRBJ1-5; abundance: .; d_gene: TRBD1; v_gene: TRBV7-2
CDR3aa: CSTLKGDEQYF; CDR3nt: TGCAGCACCCTGAAGGGGGACGAGCAGTACTTC; j_gene: TRBJ2-7; abundance: .; d_gene: .; v_gene: TRBV29-1
CDR3aa: CASSIRGTRDRDYEQYF; CDR3nt: TGTGCCAGTAGTATAAGGGGGACCAGGGATCGCGACTACGAGCAGTACTTC; j_gene: TRBJ2-7; abundance: .; d_gene: .; v_gene: TRBV19
CDR3aa: CASSPGTGSPPLHF; CDR3nt: TGTGCCAGCAGTCCCGGGACAGGGTCTCCACCCCTCCACTTT; j_gene: TRBJ1-6; abundance: .; d_gene: TRBD1; v_gene: TRBV5-6
CDR3aa: CASSEAPDRAGQPQHF; CDR3nt: TGTGCCAGCAGTGAAGCGCCCGACAGGGCAGGTCAGCCCCAGCATTTT; j_gene: TRBJ1-5; abundance: .; d_gene: TRBD1; v_gene: TRBV2
CDR3aa: CASSYSTSGGNEQYF; CDR3nt: TGTGCCAGCAGTTACTCGACTAGCGGGGGCAACGAGCAGTACTTC; j_gene: TRBJ2-7; abundance: once; d_gene: TRBD2; v_gene: TRBV6-5
CDR3aa: CASSASGGSTDTQYF; CDR3nt: TGTGCCAGCAGCGCAAGCGGGGGAAGCACAGATACGCAGTATTTT; j_gene: TRBJ2-3; abundance: .; d_gene: TRBD2; v_gene: TRBV9
CDR3aa: CASSSRTTYEQYF; CDR3nt: TGTGCCAGCAGTTCGCGGACAACCTACGAGCAGTACTTC; j_gene: TRBJ2-7; abundance: .; d_gene: .; v_gene: TRBV27
CDR3aa: CASSWDRGKIDEQYF; CDR3nt: TGTGCCAGCAGCTGGGACAGGGGTAAAATCGACGAGCAGTACTTC; j_gene: TRBJ2-7; abundance: .; d_gene: TRBD1; v_gene: TRBV5-6
CDR3aa: CASSVGPRTGGLTDTQYF; CDR3nt: TGTGCCAGCAGCGTAGGTCCAAGGACAGGGGGCCTCACAGATACGCAGTATTTT; j_gene: TRBJ2-3; abundance: once; d_gene: TRBD1; v_gene: TRBV9
CDR3aa: CASSEARTGQGEQYF; CDR3nt: TGTGCCAGCAGTGAAGCCAGGACAGGTCAGGGCGAGCAGTACTTC; j_gene: TRBJ2-7; abundance: once; d_gene: TRBD1; v_gene: TRBV9
CDR3aa: CAWSLGDLYNEQFF; CDR3nt: TGTGCCTGGAGCCTAGGGGACTTATACAATGAGCAGTTCTTC; j_gene: TRBJ2-1; abundance: .; d_gene: .; v_gene: TRBV30
CDR3aa: CASSMAGAQLYEQFF; CDR3nt: TGTGCCAGTAGTATGGCGGGGGCCCAGTTGTATGAGCAGTTCTTC; j_gene: TRBJ2-1; abundance: .; d_gene: .; v_gene: TRBV19